The 6 T cell receptor beta chains presented below share a single source sample, sequenced in a study of T cell responses to AZD1222 COVID-19 vaccine. Data came from immunoSEQ multiplex PCR; TCRdb stores just in-frame clones and leaves some out. This sample has about 140,000 clones, with approximately 92% found just once. The sample in question was peripheral blood, obtained 28 days after the second AZD1222 dose. The receptors stem from an adult who received the AZD1222 COVID-19 vaccine.

CDR3 protein: CASSPSGRARNTIYF. The DNA of the CDR3 is TGTGCCAGCAGTCCGAGTGGCAGGGCGCGAAACACCATATATTTT. The chain links TRBV28 to TRBJ1-3; D is perhaps TRBD1 (5 bases). The CDR3 loop spans 15 amino acids. Trimming took 5 bases from V and 5 from J, leaving 16 bases between them. Germline values: CDR1 MDHEN, CDR2 SYDVKM.

The V and J genes are TRBV19 and TRBJ2-3; no definite D call. CDR1 and CDR2 from the germline V gene are LNHDA and SQIVND (reference sequence). CDR3 size: 14 residues. V was clipped by 0 bases and J by 2 bases, with 6 bases between them. CDR3 region: CASSIDWDTDTQYF. CDR3 nucleotides: TGTGCCAGTAGTATAGATTGGGACACAGATACGCAGTATTTT.

The chain recombines TRBV7-9 with TRBJ1-4, with TRBD1 matching 9 bases. The germline CDR1 and CDR2 sequences are SEHNR and FQNEAQ (reference sequence). The CDR3 length is 18 residues. Trimming at V came to 4 bases and at J to 8 bases, leaving 17 bases not matched to a gene. CDR3 in amino acids: CASSSYPGQGLAREKLFF. Here the CDR3 DNA reads TGTGCCAGCAGCTCTTATCCGGGACAGGGATTGGCGAGAGAAAAACTGTTTTTT.

This clone was observed a handful of times. As DNA, the CDR3 is TGTGCCAGCAGCTTATGGGCAGGAGCCTCCTACGAGCAGTACTTC. Encoded protein: CASSLWAGASYEQYF. The chain uses TRBV11-3 and TRBJ2-7; D is undetermined. CDR1 and CDR2 from the germline V gene are SGHNT and YENEEA. This CDR3 is 15 amino acids long. Trimming pared 2 bases from V and 0 bases from J, leaving 11 bases between.

The rearrangement links TRBV7-9 to TRBJ1-1; D call uncertain. Germline CDR1 and CDR2: SEHNR and FQNEAQ (reference sequence). V lost 1 base and J lost 3, with 6 bases in between. There are 13 residues in the CDR3. The DNA of the CDR3 is TGTGCCAGCAGCTTAGTAACATACACTGAAGCTTTCTTT. Translated: CASSLVTYTEAFF.

The V call is TRBV7-9, the J call TRBJ2-2; D might be TRBD2 (6 bases). V lost 7 bases and J lost 2, with 14 bases in between. This CDR3 contains 15 residues. The germline gives CDR1 SEHNR, CDR2 FQNEAQ (reference sequence). The CDR3 loop is CASTVPGVNTGELFF. The CDR3 region has the DNA TGTGCCAGCACCGTCCCGGGGGTTAACACCGGGGAGCTGTTTTTT.